The TCR beta chain under discussion was sequenced for a study of cytomegalovirus exposure and HLA in healthy donors (dated by TCRdb to about 2017). The study in broad terms: An earlier analysis of some 620 of the donors reported 276 Gb of sequence data and approximately 120 million unique TCR beta sequences obtained from roughly 170 million T cells. Around 320 gigabases of sequencing data and 70 million to 100 million unique TCR sequences were included in an early release covering about 600 HLA-typed donors. The genetic ancestry cluster associated with self-reported Caucasian donors included about 84% of the roughly 400 genotyped donors. The aim of the study was to test whether cataloging public T cell receptors could identify signatures of past pathogen exposure. Using immunosequencing, the study profiled T cell repertoires from 666 subjects and related those repertoires to cytomegalovirus serostatus. Besides the first cohort of roughly 640 subjects, a separate validation cohort made up of 120 different subjects was used. To predict cytomegalovirus infection status, the study brought together high-throughput TCR immunosequencing, statistical association of individual TCRs with disease status, and machine learning. In a later analysis, previously published TCR beta repertoires from roughly 710 donors were re-analyzed and high-resolution HLA genotyping was added so that TCR occurrence patterns could be studied. The later analysis used no new phenotypic data to find candidate immune exposures, relying instead on TCR beta sequences and their occurrence across donors. An earlier analysis of several hundred of the donors applied high-throughput TCR beta sequencing to assess whether each TCR beta V gene segment acted as functional or pseudogenic. Donor age, sex, ethnicity and CMV serostatus were compiled together with the repertoire data. A later genetic analysis used genome-wide SNP genotypes for 398 of the 666 donors, treating that subset as a discovery cohort. All discovery cohort repertoires had been generated using a single sequencing platform. Both class I and class II loci were covered by HLA typing, at four-digit resolution. The number of typed donors differed by locus: about 620-640 for A, B, C, DRB1 and DQB1; some 540 for DQA1; 600 to 610 for DPA1; and approximately 450 for DPB1. Roughly five DR-DQ haplotypes were handled as single units for association and clustering, since linkage in the cohort was strong. Among about 410 genotyped donors of the cohort, an average of about 240,000 unique TCR beta nucleotide sequences was sequenced per donor, of which about 19% were non-productive. The study at large found these results: Linkage disequilibrium might explain the correlated functional status among segregating V segments, but an unknown experimental factor could not be ruled out. The study gave a list of roughly 150 TCR beta chains associated with cytomegalovirus. In a later analysis, HLA-associated TCR beta chains were found to be more clonally expanded and to have lower generation probabilities than equally common non-associated chains. According to a later analysis, TCR association rates differed among HLA loci, with DRB1 alleles showing the most associated TCRs and HLA-C alleles showing the fewest. The only immune exposure information available for the cohort was CMV serostatus. A later genetic analysis reported fewer N-insertions in productive TCRs among donors in an Asian-associated ancestry cluster than the roughly 700-donor mean. In an earlier analysis of more than 500 of the donors, most TCR beta V segments appeared in productive rearrangements about 87% or about 30% of the time, broadly matching IMGT annotations. In both the original and validation cohorts, the classifier was reported to diagnose cytomegalovirus status with high specificity and sensitivity. It was suggested by the authors that the approach could potentially be generalized to other disease states and immunological phenotypes. In a later genetic analysis, a missense DCLRE1C variant was associated with V-gene and J-gene trimming of TCR beta chains, and the association was replicated in an independent cohort. At a false discovery rate of 0.05, a later analysis linked fewer than 20,000 TCR beta sequences to specific HLA alleles. Because counts were too low, seventeen rarely observed V segments, including chromosome 9 orphons, were left out of the earlier analysis of over 550 of the donors. In a later analysis, several top co-occurrence clusters were reported to appear linked to parvovirus B19, influenza, CMV and Epstein-Barr virus. The cohort was sequenced for TCR beta chains only, and without alpha or paired-chain data the features that could be detected were limited. In a later analysis, most CMV-associated TCR beta chains were found to appear HLA-restricted, with HLA associations seemingly driven largely by CMV exposure. Most TCR sequences were seen in very few donors, while some public TCRs were found in many individuals. Some IMGT-functional V segments, including TRBV6-2 and TRBV6-3, could not be distinguished by the 87-base-pair reads and were therefore excluded. A group of highly shared sequence variants was considered likely to be a technical artifact of the sequencing pipeline. Because some donors lacked HLA typing at each locus, the association tests relied only on the typed subset. When HLA alleles, especially DR and DQ, strongly co-occurred, TCR associations were difficult to assign to individual alleles. A further reported finding was that TCR beta sequences accurately predicted the HLA-A and HLA-B alleles for most subjects in the first cohort. Presence/absence analyses assumed roughly uniform sequencing depth across donors, an assumption that may not hold. Three of the identified cytomegalovirus-associated TCR beta chains were confirmed in vitro to be specific for cytomegalovirus antigens.

Library creation used the immunoSEQ multiplex PCR assay. For the multiplex PCR, a mixture combining 60 forward primers for TCR Vbeta segments and 13 reverse primers for TCR Jbeta segments was used. Amplification of the CDR3 region of rearranged TCR beta genes was performed with a multiplex PCR assay on genomic DNA. The amplified TCR beta libraries were sequenced on the Illumina HiSeq System as 87-base-pair reads. In the original analysis: In a later analysis, approximately 74 million unique TCR beta chains were counted across the roughly 670 repertoires, and roughly 9.9 million of these chains were shared by at least two donors. Raw reads were error-corrected and collapsed into unique sequences by a nearest-neighbor algorithm in which closely related sequences were merged to remove PCR and sequencing errors. V, D and J gene segments were assigned by aligning CDR3 sequences to IMGT reference sequences. Each retained sequence needed at least a six-nucleotide match to both a V gene segment and a J gene segment. Rearrangements were called productive when the CDR3 lacked stop codons and stayed in frame with V and J; all others were non-productive. CDR3 was defined by IMGT convention, running from the second conserved V-encoded cysteine to the conserved J-encoded phenylalanine. In an earlier analysis of 587 of the donors, sequences lacking an unambiguous match to a single V gene segment were excluded. An earlier analysis of a few hundred of the donors classified V segments as functional when productive rearrangements were above 56.7% and as segregating when the standard deviation between donors was above 5%. To diagnose cytomegalovirus status from the catalog of TCR beta chain sequences, a statistical classification framework was built. V and J gene assignment, in a later analysis, came from comparing TCR nucleotide sequences with IMGT/GENE-DB human TR gene sequences. A later analysis assigned CDR3 sequences and most-parsimonious VDJ recombination scenarios with the TCRdist pipeline. A later analysis defined each TCR beta chain by its CDR3 amino acid sequence plus V-gene family, and excluded reads lacking a unique V-gene family. As a way to deal with suspected cross-contamination and a sequencing artifact, a later analysis dropped 450 to 600 nucleotide sequences that were highly shared and had low generation probability. For each public chain, a later analysis derived a clonal expansion index from normalized ranks of inferred template counts within each repertoire. In a later analysis, generation probabilities were computed using a VDJ recombination model fitted to out-of-frame rearrangements, and the results were checked against IGoR. Hypergeometric tests were used in a later analysis to score TCR-TCR, TCR-HLA and TCR-CMV co-occurrence, with a repertoire-size bias correction applied to the TCR pairs. A later analysis estimated false discovery rates by permuting HLA or CMV assignments 20 times. In a later analysis, co-occurring TCRs were grouped using DBSCAN, and TCRdist sequence similarity was added for clustering within HLA-allele-positive subsets. Repertoires with fewer than 30,000 or more than 120,000 public chains were left out of co-occurrence clustering, as were roughly five repertoires with anomalous nucleotide sharing. Here the immuneACCESS table is served through TCRdb, limited to in-frame sequences with V and J called. Missing clones are a known gap in these copies; in checked studies unresolved V genes cover under half, and the rest lacks a known reason. V and J calls and clone size are those listed in that table; D and trimming were worked out from the DNA. This sample comprises under 200,000 clones, 65% to 90% of them detected only once. The ten largest clonotypes hold around 2% of the sample.

The cohort consisted of 666 healthy bone marrow donors. Cohort members were all nominally healthy when sampled, although unrecorded immune exposures were likely present. CMV serostatus was recorded as positive for roughly 300 and negative for 352 of the 666 cohort members, whereas no CMV serostatus was recorded for the donor in question. Each donor provided a peripheral blood sample, and peripheral blood mononuclear cells were used for TCR beta sequencing. The Qiagen DNeasy Blood Extraction Kit was used to extract genomic DNA from the blood cell samples. Of note for this clone: It has no known antigen specificity. No base quality values were provided; no much bigger clone lies one nucleotide off.

Inclusive of the bounding cysteine and phenylalanine, the CDR3 is 12 residues long. The read is trimmed to its CDR3 DNA, 36 bases read in frame from base 1. Unmatched junction bases come to 1, with V trimmed by 6 bases and J by 2 bases. CDR1 and CDR2 (MDHEN, SYDVKM) derive from the germline V gene. The sequenced sample was PBMCs. This sequence was found in a human donor in good health. Rearrangement joined TRBV28 to TRBJ2-7; 7 nucleotides in the junction match TRBD1. CDR3 loop: CASRTGTYEQYF. Here is the DNA: TGTGCCAGCAGGACAGGGACCTACGAGCAGTACTTC. The entire variable domain, with the stretches around the CDR3 drawn from the reference TRBV28 and TRBJ2-7 proteins, is DVKVTQSSRYLVKRTGEKVFLECVQDMDHENMFWYRQDPGLGLRLIYFSYDVKMKEKGDIPEGYSVSREKKERFSLILESASTNQTSMYLCASRTGTYEQYFGPGTRLTVT.